A selection of T cell receptor beta chains follows, all from one sample in a study of blood T cell repertoires in COVID-19. The assay was immunoSEQ multiplex PCR, and TCRdb's table has in-frame clones only and misses some. Here the sample spans about 240,000 clones, about 90% being singletons. Material: PBMCs or T cells enriched from blood (not recorded which). These receptors were taken from a woman between 40 and 50 years old with acute COVID-19. The CDR3 runs from the conserved cysteine through the conserved F or W. A D gene is named only where the DNA matches it firmly. A clone size is listed for some rows: how often the clone was seen (once, few, many), or a class if it is expanded.

d_gene: TRBD2
j_gene: TRBJ2-1
abundance: .
v_gene: TRBV19
CDR3aa: CASSMGTSGRAVDEQFF
CDR3nt: TGTGCCAGTAGTATGGGGACTAGCGGGAGGGCCGTGGATGAGCAGTTCTTC

d_gene: TRBD1
j_gene: TRBJ1-1
abundance: .
v_gene: TRBV11-2
CDR3aa: CASSLVGTVIEAFF
CDR3nt: TGTGCCAGCAGCTTAGTAGGGACAGTGATTGAAGCTTTCTTT

d_gene: TRBD1
j_gene: TRBJ1-2
abundance: .
v_gene: TRBV5-6
CDR3aa: CASRRQGAVGYTF
CDR3nt: TGTGCCAGCAGGCGACAGGGCGCGGTTGGCTACACCTTC

d_gene: .
j_gene: TRBJ1-2
abundance: once
v_gene: TRBV19
CDR3aa: CASSMTARHGYTF
CDR3nt: TGTGCCAGTAGTATGACAGCGAGGCATGGCTACACCTTC

d_gene: .
j_gene: TRBJ2-1
abundance: .
v_gene: TRBV7-2
CDR3aa: CASSPIQGHEQFF
CDR3nt: TGTGCCAGCAGCCCCATCCAGGGGCATGAGCAGTTCTTC

d_gene: TRBD1
j_gene: TRBJ1-5
abundance: .
v_gene: TRBV27
CDR3aa: CASSLSRGLGNQPQHF
CDR3nt: TGTGCCAGCAGTTTATCCAGGGGGCTCGGCAATCAGCCCCAGCATTTT

d_gene: .
j_gene: TRBJ2-2
abundance: .
v_gene: TRBV28
CDR3aa: CASSAIGEGAGELFF
CDR3nt: TGTGCCAGCAGTGCCATCGGGGAGGGGGCCGGGGAGCTGTTTTTT

d_gene: TRBD1
j_gene: TRBJ2-4
abundance: .
v_gene: TRBV15
CDR3aa: CATSRAGGSKNIQYF
CDR3nt: TGTGCCACCAGCAGGGCAGGGGGCTCGAAAAACATTCAGTACTTC

d_gene: .
j_gene: TRBJ1-6
abundance: .
v_gene: TRBV7-9
CDR3aa: CASSLGPPGSPLHF
CDR3nt: TGTGCCAGCAGCTTAGGGCCTCCCGGGTCACCCCTCCACTTT

d_gene: TRBD1
j_gene: TRBJ1-2
abundance: .
v_gene: TRBV9
CDR3aa: CASSVADRGLRGYTF
CDR3nt: TGTGCCAGCAGCGTAGCGGACAGGGGTTTGAGGGGCTACACCTTC

d_gene: .
j_gene: TRBJ2-2
abundance: .
v_gene: TRBV6-5
CDR3aa: CASSGHRDTGELFF
CDR3nt: TGTGCCAGCAGCGGACATAGGGACACCGGGGAGCTGTTTTTT

d_gene: TRBD1
j_gene: TRBJ1-5
abundance: once
v_gene: TRBV19
CDR3aa: CATQGGQQDSNQPQHF
CDR3nt: TGTGCCACCCAAGGGGGACAGCAAGATAGCAATCAGCCCCAGCATTTT

d_gene: .
j_gene: TRBJ1-2
abundance: .
v_gene: TRBV5-1
CDR3aa: CASSTTGQLYGYTF
CDR3nt: TGCGCCAGCAGCACAACTGGACAGCTGTATGGCTACACCTTC

d_gene: TRBD2
j_gene: TRBJ2-1
abundance: .
v_gene: TRBV7-2
CDR3aa: CASSTGLAGYNEQFF
CDR3nt: TGTGCCAGCAGCACGGGACTAGCGGGCTACAATGAGCAGTTCTTC